This T cell receptor beta chain was found in a study of CD8 T cells in Susac syndrome. Study-level results: The study recognized that the number of individuals in its TCR sequencing and HLA analysis was relatively small.

When the RNA was reverse transcribed, random hexamers were used with an input of roughly 0.45 to 1 ug. Across 54 Vbeta and 13 Jbeta, TCR beta CDR3 was amplified with immunoSEQ multiplex PCR. TCRdb analysed the immunoSEQ multiplex PCR reads with MiXCR anew, one entry per CDR3 protein. Found here are about 180,000 distinct CDR3 sequences, around 95% of them singletons; the top ten hold 0.093%. As regards this clonotype: Its antigen is as yet unknown.

The CDR3 has 13 residues. V lost 3 bases and J lost 7, with 9 bases in between. The J gene is TRBJ2-2, the V gene TRBV12-3 or TRBV12-4; no definite D call. The TCR was taken from a human donor with multiple sclerosis. Specimen: CD4+ T cells from PBMCs. The CDR3 protein is CASSLTVGGELFF. For the CDR3, the DNA is TGTGCCAGCAGTTTGACGGTGGGCGGGGAGCTGTTTTTT.